This T cell receptor beta chain is from a study of T cell responses to AZD1222 COVID-19 vaccine. In this sample, this clone turned up a few times. What it binds is not known. Its ends do not fully match the called genes, so a read error is possible. Study-level findings and limits: Elevations in Spike-specific TCR breadth and depth followed administration of two AZD1222 doses.

The data were produced by immunoSEQ multiplex PCR, yet TCRdb's version contains in-frame clones alone and is incomplete. Seen here are over 85,000 clones, over 75% observed once, and the top ten hold 3.5% to 5.5%. Germline lookup yields CDR1 SGDLS and CDR2 YYNGEE. The CDR3 is 14 amino acids. Sequenced material: peripheral blood, taken on day 0 of AZD1222 vaccination. The V gene is TRBV9, the J gene TRBJ2-7, with D possibly TRBD2 on 5 matching bases. This clonotype was sampled from an adult in good health. The CDR3 is CASSVVRESFEQYF. The CDR3 DNA reads TGTGCCAGCAGCGTAGTGAGGGAATCCTTCGAGCAGTACTTC.